This section outlines one TCR beta chain sequence together with its context. Its antigen is undetermined. As to treatment: AdE1-LMPpoly-expanded autologous EBV-specific T-cell therapy followed by anti-PD-1 nivolumab. Here immunoSEQ multiplex PCR was the method, and the copy in TCRdb shows in-frame clones only, minus some. This repertoire shows approximately 21,000 clones, 84% found once; its top ten account for approximately 29%. The V segment lost 4 bases and the J segment 0 bases; nucleotides outside the gene matches: 9. CDR3 size: 17 residues. Germline V CDR1 and CDR2: MNHNS, SASEGT. The data stem from a study of EBV T-cell therapy then PD-1 blockade in nasopharyngeal carcinoma.

The sample was CD8+ T cells from blood, taken around day 58 from a patient whose treatment included autologous EBV-specific T cells and nivolumab. The receptor was derived from a man aged 35 to 55 with nasopharyngeal carcinoma. The chain is built from TRBV6-1 and TRBJ1-2; TRBD1 agrees at 9 bases. The chain's CDR3 is CASSVRTGEMTNYGYTF. The CDR3 DNA follows: TGTGCCAGCAGTGTTCGGACAGGGGAGATGACTAACTATGGCTACACCTTC.